The T cell receptor (beta chain) under discussion was sequenced for a study of blood T cell repertoires in COVID-19. At the level of the study: There were acute and convalescent COVID-19 samples, and they came from the United States, Italy and Spain. In each case, the material was cDNA or gDNA derived from T cells, B-cell-depleted T cells, or PBMCs.

Authors' processing steps: Amplifying reference gene primers gave estimates of nucleated cell counts. TCRdb's copy holds only in-frame clones and misses some; the assay was immunoSEQ multiplex PCR. V, J and clone size derive from that table, while D and trimming were established from the DNA sequence. Of over 25,000 clones detected, nearly 90% appear once; the ten largest clones hold more than 1.5%. Material for sequencing was peripheral blood. This sequence originates from a woman aged 55-75 years with active COVID-19.

CDR3 sequence reads: CASSSSAGGWDTQYF. In DNA form, the CDR3 reads TGTGCCAGCAGCTCTTCGGCGGGGGGGTGGGATACGCAGTATTTT. The rearrangement uses TRBV7-2 and TRBJ2-3; 9 bases match TRBD2. Germline V gene sequence: CDR1 SGHTA, CDR2 FQGNSA. The CDR3 spans 15 residues. Germline trimming cut 4 bases from V and 6 bases from J; bases unmatched to any gene: 8.